Listed below are T cell receptor beta chains from one sample, sequenced in a study of cytomegalovirus exposure and HLA in healthy donors. Sequencing was performed with immunoSEQ multiplex PCR; in TCRdb, only in-frame clones are kept and a portion is missing. The sample lists 150,000 to 180,000 clones; 65% to 75% were seen once. The sequenced sample was PBMCs. These TCRs come from a man younger than 30 in good health and CMV-seronegative. CDR3s include the opening cysteine and the closing phenylalanine or tryptophan. Each record gives: J gene, V gene, clone size, CDR3 protein. Clone size is given for some rows only: seen once, a few or many times, or a class if the clone is expanded.

TRBJ2-1	TRBV9	NA	CASSAQVTAYNEQFF
TRBJ1-1	TRBV7-9	NA	CASRIDRNTEAFF
TRBJ2-5	TRBV5-4	NA	CASSLAGDSRQYF
TRBJ2-1	TRBV11-1	NA	CASSLERGLANSGWQFF
TRBJ2-7	TRBV7-6	NA	CASSLRSSREQYF
TRBJ1-4	TRBV6-1	NA	CASSGQTNEKLFF
TRBJ1-1	TRBV30	NA	CAWSVHPGTEAFF
TRBJ2-1	TRBV4-2	NA	CASSRTSGGDEQFF
TRBJ2-1	TRBV5-1	NA	CASSLAGQAYNEQFF
TRBJ1-3	TRBV27	once	CASEDRTGNTIYF
TRBJ2-7	TRBV5-4	NA	CASSLEGTGGPYEQYF
TRBJ1-2	TRBV19	NA	CASSISPGNYGYTF
TRBJ2-7	TRBV5-4	few	CASSFRGGVAYEQYF
TRBJ2-1	TRBV6-4	few	CASSELTGGNEQFF
TRBJ2-7	TRBV5-1	NA	CASKLAYEQYF
TRBJ1-3	TRBV15	NA	CATSRDRDGNTIYF
TRBJ1-1	TRBV19	NA	CASSSPPGKHTEAFF
TRBJ1-1	TRBV6-5	few	CASSSFGKNTEAFF
TRBJ2-1	TRBV29-1	NA	CSVEGGTGAYNEQFF
TRBJ1-2	TRBV29-1	once	CSAIQGRKGYTF
TRBJ1-1	TRBV5-4	NA	CASSQITGTRIEAFF
TRBJ2-3	TRBV6-6	few	CASSYQPRATDTQYF
TRBJ1-3	TRBV6-5	NA	CASSYEGTGGNTIYF
TRBJ2-1	TRBV30	few	CAWSVHLNEQFF
TRBJ2-7	TRBV19	NA	CASRASGGASGEQYF
TRBJ2-5	TRBV14	NA	CASSQGDIKTQYF